This TCR beta chain was obtained from a study of CD8 T cells in ankylosing spondylitis. Study outcomes and limitations: There was a TCR beta motif, made of several highly homologous variants, that appeared characteristic of ankylosing spondylitis blood.

The CDR3 extends over 12 amino acids. Trimming removed 2 bases from V and 6 bases from J, with 8 bases in between. The germline CDR1 and CDR2 sequences are MGHDK and SYGVNS. Scientists made TCR beta libraries using quantitative 5'-RACE with molecular barcodes. A single record per CDR3 protein comes from TCRdb applying MiXCR to the 5' RACE reads. The sample has 230,000 or so distinct CDR3 sequences, around 25% seen once; the top ten hold approximately 0.61%. This clonotype was recorded a few times. What it recognizes is unknown. The sample consisted of blood, either unsorted or a sorted T cell fraction (not recorded which). The clonotype comes from a male donor with ankylosing spondylitis or in good health (not recorded which). The J gene is TRBJ2-7, the V gene TRBV25-1; D not certain. This chain's CDR3 is CASSEGRGEQYF. The CDR3, as DNA: TGTGCCAGCAGTGAAGGACGAGGCGAGCAGTACTTC.